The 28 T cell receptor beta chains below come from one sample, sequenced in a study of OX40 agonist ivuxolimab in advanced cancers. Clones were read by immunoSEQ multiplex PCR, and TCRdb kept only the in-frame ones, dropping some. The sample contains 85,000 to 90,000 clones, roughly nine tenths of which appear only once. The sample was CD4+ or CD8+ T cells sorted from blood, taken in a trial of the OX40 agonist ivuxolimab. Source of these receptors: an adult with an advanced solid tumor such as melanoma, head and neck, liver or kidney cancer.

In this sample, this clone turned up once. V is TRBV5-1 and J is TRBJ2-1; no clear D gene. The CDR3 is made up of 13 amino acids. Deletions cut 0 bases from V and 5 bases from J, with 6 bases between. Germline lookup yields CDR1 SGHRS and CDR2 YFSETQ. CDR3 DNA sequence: TGCGCCAGCAGCTTGGTCCCAAACAATGAGCAGTTCTTC. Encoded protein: CASSLVPNNEQFF. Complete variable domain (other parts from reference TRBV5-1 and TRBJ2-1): KAGVTQTPRYLIKTRGQQVTLSCSPISGHRSVSWYQQTPGQGLQFLFEYFSETQRNKGNFPGRFSGRQFSNSRSEMNVSTLELGDSALYLCASSLVPNNEQFFGPGTRLTVL.

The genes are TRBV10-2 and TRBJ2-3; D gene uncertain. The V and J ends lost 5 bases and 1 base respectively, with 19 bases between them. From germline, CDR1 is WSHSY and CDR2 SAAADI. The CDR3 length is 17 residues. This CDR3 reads CASSTPSRIQGTDTQYF. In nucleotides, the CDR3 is TGCGCCAGCAGTACCCCCTCTCGAATCCAGGGCACAGATACGCAGTATTTT.

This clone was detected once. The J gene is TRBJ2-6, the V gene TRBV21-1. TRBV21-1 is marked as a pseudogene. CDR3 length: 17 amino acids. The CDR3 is CASSKRTRRSGANVLTF. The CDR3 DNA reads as TGTGCCAGCAGCAAGAGGACCCGACGCTCTGGGGCCAACGTCCTGACTTTC.

The CDR3 coding sequence is TGTGCCAGTAACCAAGGCGGGGCCGGGGAGCTGTTTTTT. Translated, it gives CASNQGGAGELFF. This chain connects TRBV19 to TRBJ2-2; tentatively, D is TRBD2 (6 bases). Deletions cut 7 bases from V and 6 bases from J, with 12 bases between. Germline V gene lookup returns CDR1 LNHDA and CDR2 SQIVND (reference sequence). CDR3 length: 13 amino acids.

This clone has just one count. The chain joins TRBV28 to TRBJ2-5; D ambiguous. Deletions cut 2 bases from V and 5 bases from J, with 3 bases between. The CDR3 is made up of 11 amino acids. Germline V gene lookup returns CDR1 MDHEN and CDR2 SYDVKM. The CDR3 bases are TGTGCCAGCAGTTTACAGGAGACCCAGTACTTC. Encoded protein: CASSLQETQYF.

The CDR3 here is CAWSLDTAGRAFF. DNA for the CDR3: TGTGCCTGGAGCTTGGACACCGCAGGCCGGGCTTTCTTT. The rearrangement joins TRBV30 to TRBJ1-1; perhaps TRBD1 as D (5 bases). Trimming took off 3 bases at V and 11 bases at J, with 19 bases between the two ends. CDR3 length: 13 residues. Germline loops: CDR1 GTSNPN, CDR2 SVGIG (reference sequence).

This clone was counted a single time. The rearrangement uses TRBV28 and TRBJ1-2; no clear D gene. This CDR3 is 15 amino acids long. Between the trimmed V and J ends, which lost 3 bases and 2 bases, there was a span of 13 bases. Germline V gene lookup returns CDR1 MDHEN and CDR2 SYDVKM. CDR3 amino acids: CASSFLMTANYGYTF. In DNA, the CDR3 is TGTGCCAGCAGTTTTTTGATGACCGCCAACTATGGCTACACCTTC.

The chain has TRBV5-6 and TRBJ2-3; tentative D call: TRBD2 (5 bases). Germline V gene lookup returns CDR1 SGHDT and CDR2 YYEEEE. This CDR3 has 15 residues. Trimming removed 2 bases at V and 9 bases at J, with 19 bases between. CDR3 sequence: CASSLGSEKQITQYF. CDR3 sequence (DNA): TGTGCCAGCAGCTTAGGTAGCGAGAAGCAGATAACGCAGTATTTT.

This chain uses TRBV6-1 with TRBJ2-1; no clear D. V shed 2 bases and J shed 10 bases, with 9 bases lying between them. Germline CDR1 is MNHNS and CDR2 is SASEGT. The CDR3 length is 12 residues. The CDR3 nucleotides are TGTGCCAGCAGTGAATTGGGCTGGGAGCAGTTCTTC. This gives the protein CASSELGWEQFF.

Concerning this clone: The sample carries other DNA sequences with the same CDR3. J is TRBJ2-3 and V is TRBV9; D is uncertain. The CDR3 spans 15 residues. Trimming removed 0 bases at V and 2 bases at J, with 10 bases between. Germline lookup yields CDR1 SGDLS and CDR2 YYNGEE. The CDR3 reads CASSVGGYSTDTQYF. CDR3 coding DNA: TGTGCCAGCAGCGTAGGTGGCTATTCCACAGATACGCAGTATTTT.

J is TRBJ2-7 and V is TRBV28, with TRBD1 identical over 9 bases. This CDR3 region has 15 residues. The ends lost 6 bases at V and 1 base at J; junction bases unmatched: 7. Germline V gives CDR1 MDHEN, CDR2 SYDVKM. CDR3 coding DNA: TGTGCCAGCAGGACAGGGGGGGTTCCGTCCTACGAGCAGTACTTC. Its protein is CASRTGGVPSYEQYF.

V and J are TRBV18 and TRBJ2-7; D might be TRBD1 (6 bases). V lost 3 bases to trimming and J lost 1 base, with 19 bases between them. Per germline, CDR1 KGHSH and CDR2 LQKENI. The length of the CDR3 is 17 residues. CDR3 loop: CASSPPAPGTGSYEQYF. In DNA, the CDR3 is TGTGCCAGCTCACCCCCAGCCCCAGGTACAGGGTCCTACGAGCAGTACTTC.

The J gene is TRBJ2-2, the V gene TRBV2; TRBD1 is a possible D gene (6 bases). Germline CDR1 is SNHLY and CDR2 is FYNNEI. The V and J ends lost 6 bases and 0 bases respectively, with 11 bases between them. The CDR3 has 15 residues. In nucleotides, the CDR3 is TGTGCCAGCAGCTGGACAGACTCGAACACCGGGGAGCTGTTTTTT. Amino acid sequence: CASSWTDSNTGELFF.

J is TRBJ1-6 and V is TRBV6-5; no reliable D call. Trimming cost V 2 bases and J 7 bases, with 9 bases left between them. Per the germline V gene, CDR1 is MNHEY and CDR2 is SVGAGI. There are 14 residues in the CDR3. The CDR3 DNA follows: TGTGCCAGCAGTTACAGACCGAAAAATTCACCCCTCCACTTT. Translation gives CASSYRPKNSPLHF.

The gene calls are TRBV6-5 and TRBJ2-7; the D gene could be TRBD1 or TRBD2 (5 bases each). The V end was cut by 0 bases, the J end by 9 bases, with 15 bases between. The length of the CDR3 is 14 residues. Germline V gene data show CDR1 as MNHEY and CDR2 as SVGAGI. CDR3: CASSYSGEGSGQYF. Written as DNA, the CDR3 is TGTGCCAGCAGTTACTCGGGCGAGGGGTCAGGGCAGTACTTC.

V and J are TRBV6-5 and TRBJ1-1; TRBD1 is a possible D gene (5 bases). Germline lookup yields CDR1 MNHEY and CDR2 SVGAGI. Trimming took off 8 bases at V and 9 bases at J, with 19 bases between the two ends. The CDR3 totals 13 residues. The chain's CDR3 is CASGPRDGEKAFF. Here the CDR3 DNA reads TGTGCCAGCGGCCCCCGGGACGGAGAAAAAGCTTTCTTT.

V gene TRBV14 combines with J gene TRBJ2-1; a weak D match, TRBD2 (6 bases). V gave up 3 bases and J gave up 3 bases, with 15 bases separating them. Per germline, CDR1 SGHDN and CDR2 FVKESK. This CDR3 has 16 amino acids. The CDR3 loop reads CASSHLVASVYNEQFF. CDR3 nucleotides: TGTGCCAGCAGCCATTTAGTCGCTAGCGTCTACAATGAGCAGTTCTTC.

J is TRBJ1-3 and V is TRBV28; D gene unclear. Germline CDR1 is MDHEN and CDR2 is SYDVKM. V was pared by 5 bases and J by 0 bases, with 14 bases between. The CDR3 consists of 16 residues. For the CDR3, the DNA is TGTGCCAGCAGTCGACCCGATGTGTACTCTGGAAACACCATATATTTT. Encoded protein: CASSRPDVYSGNTIYF.

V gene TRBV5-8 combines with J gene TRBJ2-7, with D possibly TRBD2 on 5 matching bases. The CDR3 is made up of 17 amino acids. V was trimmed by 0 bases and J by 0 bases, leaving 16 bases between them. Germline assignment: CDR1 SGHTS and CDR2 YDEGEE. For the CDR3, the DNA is TGTGCCAGCAGCTTGGTATGGCAGACTACTCTCTCCTACGAGCAGTACTTC. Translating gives CASSLVWQTTLSYEQYF. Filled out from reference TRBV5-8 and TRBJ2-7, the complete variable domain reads EAGVTQSPTHLIKTRGQQATLRCSPISGHTSVYWYQQALGLGLQFLLWYDEGEERNRGNFPPRFSGRQFPNYSSELNVNALELEDSALYLCASSLVWQTTLSYEQYFGPGTRLTVT.

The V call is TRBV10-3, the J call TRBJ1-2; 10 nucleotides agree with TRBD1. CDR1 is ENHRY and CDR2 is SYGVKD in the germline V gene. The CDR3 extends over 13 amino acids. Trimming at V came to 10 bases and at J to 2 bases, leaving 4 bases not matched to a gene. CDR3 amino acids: CASKGQGNYGYTF. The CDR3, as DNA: TGTGCCAGCAAGGGACAGGGGAACTATGGCTACACCTTC.

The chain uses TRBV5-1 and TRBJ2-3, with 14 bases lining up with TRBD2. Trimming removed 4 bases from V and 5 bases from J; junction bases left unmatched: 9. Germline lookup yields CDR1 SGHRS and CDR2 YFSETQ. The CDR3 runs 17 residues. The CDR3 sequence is CASSTGLAGGGKDTQYF. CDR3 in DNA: TGCGCCAGCAGCACTGGACTAGCGGGAGGTGGAAAAGATACGCAGTATTTT.

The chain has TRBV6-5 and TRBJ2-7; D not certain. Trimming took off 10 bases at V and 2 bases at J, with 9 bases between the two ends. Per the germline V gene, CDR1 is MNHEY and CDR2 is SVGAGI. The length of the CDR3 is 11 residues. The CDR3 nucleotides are TGTGCCACCTCCAACGCCTACGAGCAGTACTTC. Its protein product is CATSNAYEQYF.

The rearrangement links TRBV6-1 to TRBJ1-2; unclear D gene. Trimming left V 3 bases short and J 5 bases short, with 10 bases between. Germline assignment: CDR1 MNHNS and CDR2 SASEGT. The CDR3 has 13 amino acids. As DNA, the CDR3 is TGTGCCAGCAGTGATGGAGCCCTGTATGGCTACACCTTC. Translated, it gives CASSDGALYGYTF.

The DNA for the CDR3 is TGTGCCAGCAGCCCCAGGACCGTTCCTGACGAGCAGTACTTC. Its translation is CASSPRTVPDEQYF. The V gene is TRBV28, the J gene TRBJ2-7; D unclear. The CDR3 totals 14 residues. Germline CDR1 and CDR2: MDHEN and SYDVKM. Trimming took 6 bases from V and 5 from J, leaving 17 bases between them.

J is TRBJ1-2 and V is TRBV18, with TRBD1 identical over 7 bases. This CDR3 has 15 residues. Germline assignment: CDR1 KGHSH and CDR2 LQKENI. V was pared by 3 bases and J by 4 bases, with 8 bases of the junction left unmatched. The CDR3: CASSPFDRETYGYTF. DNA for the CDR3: TGTGCCAGCTCACCCTTCGACAGGGAAACCTATGGCTACACCTTC.

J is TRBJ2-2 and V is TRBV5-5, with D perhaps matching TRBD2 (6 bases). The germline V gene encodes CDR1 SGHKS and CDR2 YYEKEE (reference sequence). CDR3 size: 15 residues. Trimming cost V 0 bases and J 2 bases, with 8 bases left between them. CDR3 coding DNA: TGTGCCAGCAGCTTGGTGGCGGGAAACACCGGGGAGCTGTTTTTT. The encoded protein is CASSLVAGNTGELFF.

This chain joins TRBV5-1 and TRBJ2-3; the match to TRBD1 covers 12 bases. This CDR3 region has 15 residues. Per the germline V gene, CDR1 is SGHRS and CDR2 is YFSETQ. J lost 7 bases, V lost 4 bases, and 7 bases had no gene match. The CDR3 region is CASSAGTGGLNTQYF. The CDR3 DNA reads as TGCGCCAGCAGCGCCGGGACAGGGGGCCTGAATACGCAGTATTTT.

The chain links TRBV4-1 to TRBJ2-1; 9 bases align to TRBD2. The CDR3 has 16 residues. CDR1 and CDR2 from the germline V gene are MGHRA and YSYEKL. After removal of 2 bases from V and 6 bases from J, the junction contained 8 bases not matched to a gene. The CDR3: CASSQMLAGTSNEQFF. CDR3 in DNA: TGCGCCAGCAGCCAAATGCTAGCGGGAACTAGCAATGAGCAGTTCTTC.